This entry lists 18 T cell receptor beta chains sequenced from one sample in a study of T cell clones after liver transplantation. Clones were read by immunoSEQ multiplex PCR, and TCRdb kept only the in-frame ones, dropping some. The sample yields 49,000 or so clones, over 65% seen once. Sequencing used CD4+ T cells from blood, obtained around 52 months after liver transplant. These receptors were collected from a human patient who received a liver transplant. Some T cells may originate from the graft donor.

The rearrangement links TRBV5-1 to TRBJ2-7; 12 bases agree with TRBD1. From germline, CDR1 is SGHRS and CDR2 YFSETQ. J gave up 2 bases and V 4 bases, and 4 bases lay outside the gene matches. The CDR3 is made up of 15 amino acids. CDR3 in DNA: TGCGCCAGCAGCCCGGGGACAGGGGGCCCCTACGAGCAGTACTTC. This translates into CASSPGTGGPYEQYF.

The chain uses TRBV10-3 and TRBJ1-4; possibly TRBD1 for D (6 bases). Germline V CDR1 and CDR2: ENHRY, SYGVKD. The CDR3 spans 17 residues. V was pared by 4 bases and J by 1 base, with 16 bases between. The DNA for the CDR3 is TGTGCCATCAGTGGCCAAACAGGGAGGGGAACTAATGAAAAACTGTTTTTT. Translation gives CAISGQTGRGTNEKLFF.

J is TRBJ1-1 and V is TRBV9; D is unresolved. CDR1 and CDR2 (germline): SGDLS, YYNGEE. This CDR3 has 15 amino acids. Trimming removed 0 bases from V and 3 bases from J, with 12 bases in between. The CDR3 spells CASSVVAGADTEAFF. The CDR3 bases are TGTGCCAGCAGCGTAGTTGCGGGAGCGGACACTGAAGCTTTCTTT.

The sample holds a few counts of this clone. This chain links TRBV25-1 with TRBJ1-3; TRBD1 aligns across 7 bases. The V segment lost 3 bases and the J segment 3 bases; nucleotides outside the gene matches: 8. From germline, CDR1 is MGHDK and CDR2 SYGVNS. The CDR3 contains 16 residues. The CDR3: CASSEALTGNGNTIYF. The CDR3 DNA is TGTGCCAGCAGTGAGGCCCTGACAGGGAATGGAAACACCATATATTTT.

This chain uses TRBV2 with TRBJ1-5, with D unclear. Germline CDR1 reads SNHLY; CDR2 reads FYNNEI. The CDR3 loop spans 14 amino acids. Trimming cost V 6 bases and J 3 bases, with 12 bases left between them. DNA for the CDR3: TGTGCCAGCAGCGACGACGGATTCAATCAGCCCCAGCATTTT. This translates into CASSDDGFNQPQHF.

This clone was seen only a few times. The chain's CDR3 is CASRGAGTANSPLHF. The CDR3 DNA follows: TGTGCCAGCAGGGGGGCTGGGACAGCCAATTCACCCCTCCACTTT. This chain connects TRBV6-5 to TRBJ1-6, with 7 bases identical to TRBD1. Trimming cost V 6 bases and J 7 bases; bases outside gene matches: 9. The CDR3 loop spans 15 amino acids. The V gene's germline CDR1 is MNHEY and CDR2 SVGAGI.

The chain couples TRBV9 to TRBJ1-1, with D uncertain. This CDR3 is built from 12 residues. V was clipped by 3 bases and J by 7 bases, with 10 bases between them. From germline, CDR1 is SGDLS and CDR2 YYNGEE. The CDR3 DNA reads as TGTGCCAGCAGCGCTCAAGACGGTGAAGCTTTCTTT. This sequence encodes CASSAQDGEAFF.

This clone turned up a few times. This rearrangement joins TRBV10-2 to TRBJ2-2; TRBD1 matches at 9 bases. CDR1 WSHSY and CDR2 SAAADI come from the germline V gene. V was clipped by 3 bases and J by 5 bases; unmatched bases: 7. CDR3 length: 16 amino acids. This chain's CDR3 is CASSESRDRGTGELFF. The CDR3 nucleotides read TGCGCCAGCAGTGAAAGCCGAGACAGGGGGACCGGGGAGCTGTTTTTT.

V and J are TRBV7-2 and TRBJ1-5; 9 positions agree with TRBD1. Trimming cost V 5 bases and J 4 bases; bases outside gene matches: 3. Looked up from germline, CDR1 is SGHTA and CDR2 is FQGNSA. The CDR3 totals 14 residues. CDR3 region: CASSGTGRNQPQHF. CDR3 bases: TGTGCCAGCAGCGGGACAGGGAGAAATCAGCCCCAGCATTTT.

The genes are TRBV6-1 and TRBJ2-1, with a tentative D call TRBD1 (6 bases). This CDR3 is 14 amino acids long. Germline V gene data show CDR1 as MNHNS and CDR2 as SASEGT. The V gene lost 6 bases and the J gene lost 5 bases, with 14 bases spanning the gap. CDR3 nucleotide sequence: TGTGCCAGCAGACTCAGGGGATACAACAATGAGCAGTTCTTC. As protein: CASRLRGYNNEQFF.

This chain uses TRBV6-6 with TRBJ2-1, with D perhaps matching TRBD1 (6 bases). Germline loops: CDR1 MNHNY, CDR2 SVGAGI (reference sequence). The CDR3 contains 15 residues. Trimming left V 6 bases short and J 4 bases short, with 16 bases between. The CDR3 protein is CASRPQGLPYNEQFF. The CDR3 DNA reads as TGTGCCAGCAGGCCTCAGGGGCTTCCATACAATGAGCAGTTCTTC.

V gene TRBV30 combines with J gene TRBJ2-1; 9 positions agree with TRBD2. The ends lost 2 bases at V and 7 bases at J; junction bases unmatched: 15. The length of the CDR3 is 17 residues. The germline gives CDR1 GTSNPN, CDR2 SVGIG (reference sequence). CDR3 nucleotide sequence: TGTGCCTGGAGTCTTCCCCCCTGGGCGGGGGGGCGGAATGAGCAGTTCTTC. Protein product: CAWSLPPWAGGRNEQFF.

J is TRBJ2-2 and V is TRBV4-2; D may be TRBD1 (6 bases). CDR1 is LGHNA and CDR2 is YNFKEQ in the germline V gene. The ends were cut back, 4 bases at V and 1 base at J, with 10 bases in the middle. The CDR3 loop spans 15 amino acids. The CDR3 region has the DNA TGTGCCAGCAGCCGCGACAGGATGAACACCGGGGAGCTGTTTTTT. Translation: CASSRDRMNTGELFF.

J is TRBJ2-7 and V is TRBV10-3, with 12 bases aligning to TRBD1. This CDR3 has 18 residues. Trimming took 2 bases from V and 4 from J; bases not matched to a gene: 12. Germline V lookup: CDR1 ENHRY, CDR2 SYGVKD. The CDR3 DNA reads as TGTGCCATCAGTGAGACCGATGGGACAGGGGGCATTATGTACGAGCAGTACTTC. It translates to CAISETDGTGGIMYEQYF.

This clone was found a few times. The chain is built from TRBV7-2 and TRBJ1-4, with D unclear. Trimming cost V 5 bases and J 4 bases, with 11 bases left between them. The CDR3 extends over 14 amino acids. Germline CDR1 and CDR2: SGHTA and FQGNSA. This chain's CDR3 is CASSPDTFNEKLFF. The CDR3 nucleotides are TGTGCCAGCAGCCCTGACACCTTTAATGAAAAACTGTTTTTT.

This CDR3 reads CASSGSRQGRALSYGYTF. DNA for the CDR3: TGCGCCAGCAGCGGGTCCCGACAGGGGCGGGCCCTTTCCTATGGCTACACCTTC. This chain links TRBV5-1 with TRBJ1-2; 8 bases align to TRBD1. The germline CDR1 and CDR2 sequences are SGHRS and YFSETQ. The CDR3 covers 18 residues. V shed 4 bases and J 4 bases; nucleotides not matched to a gene: 18.

V and J are TRBV6-5 and TRBJ2-3, with 8 bases that match TRBD2. This CDR3 has 14 amino acids. CDR1 and CDR2 from the germline V gene are MNHEY and SVGAGI. V shed 2 bases and J 4 bases; nucleotides not matched to a gene: 2. Here the CDR3 reads CASSYRGGPDTQYF. The DNA of the CDR3 is TGTGCCAGCAGTTACCGGGGGGGGCCAGATACGCAGTATTTT.

The chain is built from TRBV13 and TRBJ1-3, with 10 bases matching TRBD1. Germline V gene lookup returns CDR1 PRHDT and CDR2 FYEKMQ (reference sequence). V trimming: 4 bases; J trimming: 7 bases; junction bases outside the gene matches: 10. The length of the CDR3 is 16 residues. CDR3 DNA sequence: TGTGCCAGCAGCTCCGGAGACAGGGGGCTTTGGAACACCATATATTTT. Protein: CASSSGDRGLWNTIYF.